The 2 T cell receptor beta chains reported below all come from one sample, sequenced in a study of T cell clones after liver transplantation. Using immunoSEQ multiplex PCR, the repertoire was profiled, and TCRdb retains in-frame clones only, with some absent. The sample consists of more than 65,000 clones, around 90% of them appearing once. Source: CD4+ T cells from blood, taken before liver transplant. These receptors all come from a human donor who received a liver transplant.

V gene TRBV5-1 combines with J gene TRBJ2-7; D is uncertain. CDR3 length equals 14 residues. V was trimmed by 4 bases and J by 2 bases, leaving 13 bases between them. CDR1 SGHRS and CDR2 YFSETQ come from the germline V gene. The CDR3 nucleotides read TGCGCCAGCAGCCTAGGAGCGTTTCCCTACGAGCAGTACTTC. The encoded protein is CASSLGAFPYEQYF.

The sample holds one count of this clone. The chain is built from TRBV6-1 and TRBJ2-1; D ambiguous. The germline V gene has CDR1 MNHNS and CDR2 SASEGT. Trimming left V 5 bases short and J 2 bases short, with 10 bases between. The CDR3 is 14 amino acids. CDR3 in amino acids: CASSSTPTYNEQFF. CDR3 DNA sequence: TGTGCCAGCAGTTCCACGCCGACCTACAATGAGCAGTTCTTC.